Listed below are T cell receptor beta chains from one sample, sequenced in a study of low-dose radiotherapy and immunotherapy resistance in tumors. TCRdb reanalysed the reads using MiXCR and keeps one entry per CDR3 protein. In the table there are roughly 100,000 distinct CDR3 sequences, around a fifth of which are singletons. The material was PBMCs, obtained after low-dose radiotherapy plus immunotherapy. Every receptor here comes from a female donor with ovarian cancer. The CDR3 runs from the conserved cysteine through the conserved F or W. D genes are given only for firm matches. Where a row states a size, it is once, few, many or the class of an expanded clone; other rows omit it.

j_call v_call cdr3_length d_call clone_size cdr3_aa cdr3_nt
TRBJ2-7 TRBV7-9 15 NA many CASSLGTGLSYEQYF TGTGCCAGCAGCTTAGGTACGGGACTCTCCTACGAGCAGTACTTC
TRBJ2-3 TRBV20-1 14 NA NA CSAGGADSTDTQYF TGCAGTGCTGGGGGAGCGGATAGCACAGATACGCAGTATTTT
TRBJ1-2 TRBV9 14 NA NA CASSVRQTQGGYTF TGTGCCAGCAGCGTTCGGCAGACCCAGGGAGGCTACACCTTC
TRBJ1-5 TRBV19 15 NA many CASSIIGQNNQPQHF TGTGCCAGTAGTATAATAGGACAGAACAATCAGCCCCAGCATTTT
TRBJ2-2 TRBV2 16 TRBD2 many CASRGGLARDTGELFF TGTGCCAGCAGGGGTGGACTAGCTCGGGACACCGGGGAGCTGTTTTTT
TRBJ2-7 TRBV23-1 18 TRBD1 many CASSQLMTGRNDPYEQYF TGCGCCAGCAGTCAATTAATGACAGGGCGAAATGACCCCTACGAGCAGTACTTC
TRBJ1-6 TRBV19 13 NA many CATSDISNSPLHF TGTGCCACCTCTGACATCAGCAATTCACCCCTCCACTTT
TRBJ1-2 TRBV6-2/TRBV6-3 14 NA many CASSYSGTSVGYTF TGTGCCAGCAGTTACTCTGGGACTTCGGTAGGCTACACCTTC
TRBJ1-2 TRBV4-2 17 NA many CASSQVGFRGPYYGYTF TGTGCCAGCAGCCAAGTTGGATTTAGGGGACCCTACTATGGCTACACCTTC
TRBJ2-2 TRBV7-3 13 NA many CASSSPGQGELFF TGTGCCAGCAGCTCTCCGGGACAAGGGGAGCTGTTTTTT
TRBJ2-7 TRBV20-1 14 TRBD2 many CSATRLAGNYEQYF TGCAGTGCTACACGACTAGCGGGGAACTACGAGCAGTACTTC
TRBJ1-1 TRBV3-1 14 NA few CASSQVWANTEAFF TGTGCCAGCAGCCAAGTTTGGGCAAACACTGAAGCTTTCTTT
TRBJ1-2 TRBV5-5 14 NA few CASSLEGFRYGYTF TGTGCCAGCAGCTTGGAAGGGTTCCGCTATGGCTACACCTTC
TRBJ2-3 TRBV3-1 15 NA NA CASSLGGSSTDTQYF TGTGCCAGCAGTCTCGGGGGCAGCAGCACAGATACGCAGTATTTT
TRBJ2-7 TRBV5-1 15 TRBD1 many CASSLGGQGTYEQYF TGCGCCAGCAGCTTGGGCGGACAGGGGACCTACGAGCAGTACTTC
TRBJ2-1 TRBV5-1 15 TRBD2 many CASSSGLAGDNEQFF TGCGCCAGCAGCTCCGGACTAGCGGGGGACAATGAGCAGTTCTTC
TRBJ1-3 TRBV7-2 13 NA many CASSSPPGNTIYF TGTGCCAGCAGCTCCCCCCCTGGAAACACCATATATTTT
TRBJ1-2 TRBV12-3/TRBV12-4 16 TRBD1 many CASSRSDRSKAGGYTF TGTGCCAGCAGCCGATCGGACAGGTCCAAAGCGGGGGGCTACACCTTC
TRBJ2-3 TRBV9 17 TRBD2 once CASSPIAGARGTDTQYF TGTGCCAGCAGCCCCATAGCGGGAGCGAGGGGCACAGATACGCAGTATTTT
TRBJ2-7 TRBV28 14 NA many CASRAPGPVYEQYF TGTGCCAGTCGCGCCCCGGGGCCGGTCTACGAGCAGTACTTC
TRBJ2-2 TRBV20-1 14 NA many CSARDQALTGELFF TGCAGTGCTAGAGACCAAGCCCTTACCGGGGAGCTGTTTTTT
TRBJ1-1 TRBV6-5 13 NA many CASRRQSNTEAFF TGTGCCAGCAGACGACAGAGCAACACTGAAGCTTTCTTT
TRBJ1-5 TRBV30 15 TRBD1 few CAWSADRGAGQPQHF TGTGCCTGGAGTGCGGACAGGGGGGCCGGGCAGCCCCAGCATTTT
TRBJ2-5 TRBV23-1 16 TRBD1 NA CASSNLATGGGETQYF TGCGCCAGCAGTAATCTGGCGACAGGGGGCGGCGAGACCCAGTACTTC
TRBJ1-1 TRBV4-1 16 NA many CASSQDSRVVNTEAFF TGCGCCAGCAGCCAAGATAGCAGGGTGGTGAACACTGAAGCTTTCTTT